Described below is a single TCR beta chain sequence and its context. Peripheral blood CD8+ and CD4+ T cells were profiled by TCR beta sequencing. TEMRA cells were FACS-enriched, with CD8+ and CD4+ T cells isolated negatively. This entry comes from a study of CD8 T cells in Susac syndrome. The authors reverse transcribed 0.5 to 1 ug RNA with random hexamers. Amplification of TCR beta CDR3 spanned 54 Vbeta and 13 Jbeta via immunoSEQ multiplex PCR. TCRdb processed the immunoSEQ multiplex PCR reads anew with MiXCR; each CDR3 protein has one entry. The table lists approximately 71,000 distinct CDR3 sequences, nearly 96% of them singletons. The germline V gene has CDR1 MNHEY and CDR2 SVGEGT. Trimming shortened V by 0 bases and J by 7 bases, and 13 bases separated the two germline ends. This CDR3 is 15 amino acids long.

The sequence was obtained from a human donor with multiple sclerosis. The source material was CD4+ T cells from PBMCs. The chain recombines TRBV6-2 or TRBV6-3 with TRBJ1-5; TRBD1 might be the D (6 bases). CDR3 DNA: TGTGCCAGCAGTTACTCGAGGCAGGGGAAGCAGCCCCAGCATTTT. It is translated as CASSYSRQGKQPQHF.